This TCR beta chain was recovered during a study of neurological immune-mediated disorders. Notes on the study in general: Across subjects, expanded clones had no CDR3 amino acid sequences in common, pointing to private repertoires in all groups.

The unsorted libraries were generated from a total of 2 million PBMCs, which had been stored in RNAlater at -80 C. The CDR3 is 14 amino acids. Germline V gene data show CDR1 as MNHEY and CDR2 as SVGAGI. V gave up 11 bases and J gave up 2 bases; unmatched junction bases: 6. With 10-nucleotide random UMIs included, cDNA was synthesized by 5'RACE. TCRdb analysed the 5' RACE reads with MiXCR anew, one entry per CDR3 protein. The table lists 80,000 to 100,000 distinct CDR3 sequences, under 4.5% of them singletons, with approximately 2.9% in the top ten. This clonotype came up many times. Its antigen is not known.

Sequenced material: PBMCs. The V and J genes are TRBV6-5 and TRBJ2-2, with 9 bases that match TRBD1. The sequence came from a woman between 50 and 59 years old with multiple sclerosis. CDR3 bases: TGTGCCGGGAAGACAGGGGGAAACACCGGGGAGCTGTTTTTT. Translating it yields CAGKTGGNTGELFF.